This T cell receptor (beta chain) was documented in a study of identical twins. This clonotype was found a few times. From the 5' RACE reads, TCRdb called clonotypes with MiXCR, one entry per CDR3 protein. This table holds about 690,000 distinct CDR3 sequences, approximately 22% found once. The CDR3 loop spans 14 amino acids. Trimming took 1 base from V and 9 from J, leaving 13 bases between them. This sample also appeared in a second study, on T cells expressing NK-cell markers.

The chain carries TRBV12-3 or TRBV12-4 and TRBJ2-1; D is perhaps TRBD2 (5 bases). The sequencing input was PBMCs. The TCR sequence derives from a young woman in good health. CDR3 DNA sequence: TGTGCCAGCAGTTTAGACTCCGCGGAGGTTGAGCAGTTCTTC. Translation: CASSLDSAEVEQFF.